These T cell receptor beta chains were read from a single sample in a study of T cell changes during pregnancy in multiple sclerosis. Clones were sequenced by immunoSEQ multiplex PCR, and TCRdb holds only the in-frame ones, with some missing. Of around 30,000 clones in the sample, 80% to 90% were seen once. This material consisted of CD8+ T cells from peripheral blood mononuclear cells, taken in the second trimester of pregnancy. The receptors derive from a female donor with multiple sclerosis, enrolled in a pregnancy study. CDR3s include the opening cysteine and the closing phenylalanine or tryptophan. Each record gives: clone size, J gene, V gene, D gene, CDR3 DNA, CDR3 protein. A D gene is named only where the DNA matches it firmly. The size entry is marked missing in some rows and otherwise reads once, few, many or a size class.

.	TRBJ2-7	TRBV7-9	.	TGTGCCAGCAGCTTAGGCGAGTACGAGCAGTACTTC	CASSLGEYEQYF
.	TRBJ2-2	TRBV5-1	TRBD2	TGCGCCAGCAGCTTGGAACTAGCGGGAGTACGGGAGCTGTTTTTT	CASSLELAGVRELFF
.	TRBJ1-1	TRBV14	.	TGTGCCAGCAGCCAACCGACAGATAATGAGAACACTGAAGCTTTCTTT	CASSQPTDNENTEAFF
.	TRBJ1-2	TRBV29-1	TRBD1	TGCAGCGTTGTAGACAGGGGTAACTATGGCTACACCTTC	CSVVDRGNYGYTF
once	TRBJ2-7	TRBV7-2	TRBD2	TGTGCCAGCGCCTCAATAGCGGGAGGTACCTACGAGCAGTACTTC	CASASIAGGTYEQYF
.	TRBJ2-7	TRBV27	.	TGTGCCAGCAGCCCCAGGCTGTTGGCGCACGAGCAGTACTTC	CASSPRLLAHEQYF
.	TRBJ1-1	TRBV4-1	TRBD1	TGCGCCAGCAGCCCCGGGATAACCGGGACAGGGCCCGTGAACACTGAAGCTTTCTTT	CASSPGITGTGPVNTEAFF
.	TRBJ1-2	TRBV30	.	TGTGCCTGGAGCTGGTCAACAGGGCTCAATGGCTACACCTTC	CAWSWSTGLNGYTF
.	TRBJ2-1	TRBV9	.	TGTGCCAGCAGCGTTTATGCGGGGGCAAAAGAGCAGTTCTTC	CASSVYAGAKEQFF
.	TRBJ2-5	TRBV5-4	.	TGTGCCAGCAGCTTGGGACTAGAGTGGGAGACCCAGTACTTC	CASSLGLEWETQYF
.	TRBJ1-1	TRBV5-1	TRBD1	TGCGCCAGCAGCCTAGACAGGGTGGACACTGAAGCTTTCTTT	CASSLDRVDTEAFF
.	TRBJ2-7	TRBV2	.	TGTGCTCTGGCAGGGAACTCCTACGAGCAGTACTTC	CALAGNSYEQYF
.	TRBJ2-3	TRBV7-3	TRBD1	TGTGCCAGCAATCTCGGACAGGGGGCCACAGATACGCAGTATTTT	CASNLGQGATDTQYF
.	TRBJ2-1	TRBV10-2	.	TGCGCCAGCAGTGAGGGGACTCGAGCGCTCAATGAGCAGTTCTTC	CASSEGTRALNEQFF
once	TRBJ2-3	TRBV2	TRBD2	TGTGCCAGCAGTCTTACTAGCGGGGGCACAGATACGCAGTATTTT	CASSLTSGGTDTQYF
once	TRBJ2-7	TRBV27	.	TGTGCCAGCAGTTTCGGACACTACGAGCAGTACTTC	CASSFGHYEQYF
.	TRBJ2-7	TRBV11-2	TRBD2	TGTGCCAGCAGCCCCTGGGCGGGGGACGCCTACGAGCAGTACTTC	CASSPWAGDAYEQYF
.	TRBJ1-4	TRBV21-1	.	TGTGCCAGCAGCAGCCCGGGACAGCCCGATGAAAAACTGTTTTTT	CASSSPGQPDEKLFF
.	TRBJ1-1	TRBV27	TRBD1	TGTGCCAGCAGTTGGGACAGGGGCACTGAAGCTTTCTTT	CASSWDRGTEAFF
.	TRBJ2-3	TRBV18	.	TGTGCCAGCTCACCACCGTCGGTAACTAGCACAGATACGCAGTATTTT	CASSPPSVTSTDTQYF
.	TRBJ1-1	TRBV4-1	TRBD1	TGCGCCAGCAGCCAACAACAGGGGCCTGGAGCCCGAGAGGACACTGAAGCTTTCTTT	CASSQQQGPGAREDTEAFF
.	TRBJ2-3	TRBV5-6	.	TGTGCCAGTACCCTACGAAGCACAGATACGCAGTATTTT	CASTLRSTDTQYF
.	TRBJ2-7	TRBV27	TRBD1	TGTGCCAGCAGCCCGGGACAGAACGAGCAGTACTTC	CASSPGQNEQYF
once	TRBJ1-1	TRBV5-6	.	TGTGCCAGCAGCTACGGACACGAAGCTTTCTTT	CASSYGHEAFF
.	TRBJ1-5	TRBV27	TRBD1	TGTGCCAGCAGTTTACGCGGGACAGGGGATCAGCCCCAGCATTTT	CASSLRGTGDQPQHF
.	TRBJ1-5	TRBV9	.	TGTGCCAGCAGCGTAGAACCCGGACAGAATCAGCCCCAGCATTTT	CASSVEPGQNQPQHF
.	TRBJ2-7	TRBV4-1	.	TGCGCCAGCAGCCTCAATCTCGAGACAGGAAACTACGAGCAGTACTTC	CASSLNLETGNYEQYF
.	TRBJ2-7	TRBV6-1	.	TGTGCCAGCAGCCCGCGGGGCCCGCGATACGAGCAGTACTTC	CASSPRGPRYEQYF
.	TRBJ2-7	TRBV28	.	TGTGCCAGCAGTTGGGCCCTCGGGGGCTACGAGCAGTACTTC	CASSWALGGYEQYF
.	TRBJ1-1	TRBV4-1	.	TGCGCCAGCAGCCAATTCGAAGCAAGAGGTGCTGAAGCTTTCTTT	CASSQFEARGAEAFF
.	TRBJ1-2	TRBV6-6	.	TGTGCCACAGAAGGGACAACGCTCGGCTACACCTTC	CATEGTTLGYTF
few	TRBJ2-1	TRBV6-1	TRBD2	TGTGCCAGCAGTGAATCGAGCGGGGGGAACAATGAGCAGTTCTTC	CASSESSGGNNEQFF
.	TRBJ1-2	TRBV14	.	TGTGCCAGCAGCCAAGAGCGGGGGGCGGGAATGAGCTACACCTTC	CASSQERGAGMSYTF
.	TRBJ2-5	TRBV4-1	TRBD1	TGCGCCAGCAGCCACCTCGACAGGGGGGAAGAGACCCAGTACTTC	CASSHLDRGEETQYF
.	TRBJ2-5	TRBV27	TRBD2	TGTGCCAGCAGTTTACTAGCGGGAGCGCAAGAGACCCAGTACTTC	CASSLLAGAQETQYF
.	TRBJ2-5	TRBV11-3	TRBD2	TGTGCCAGCAGCTTAGACCAGACTAGCGGGGGGGAGTTGGGCCAAGAGACCCAGTACTTC	CASSLDQTSGGELGQETQYF
.	TRBJ2-7	TRBV7-9	.	TGTGCCAGCAGCACCGACGGGACCTACGAGCAGTACTTC	CASSTDGTYEQYF
.	TRBJ1-2	TRBV15	.	TGTGCCACCAGCAGTACAGAGAGCTGGCAGGATGGCTACACCTTC	CATSSTESWQDGYTF
.	TRBJ2-7	TRBV27	.	TGTGCCAGCAGTTTAGGGCAGGGCCTCTACGAGCAGTACTTC	CASSLGQGLYEQYF
.	TRBJ1-3	TRBV9	.	TGTGCCAGCAGCGTAGGAGGGTTTGGAAACACCATATATTTT	CASSVGGFGNTIYF
.	TRBJ2-5	TRBV9	TRBD2	TGTGCCAGCAGTGTCGCGGGGGAGCAACAAGAGACCCAGTACTTC	CASSVAGEQQETQYF
.	TRBJ2-1	TRBV10-3	TRBD2	TGTGCCATCAGAAAGGCGGGGGGAGACAATGAGCAGTTCTTC	CAIRKAGGDNEQFF
.	TRBJ1-2	TRBV9	.	TGTGCCAGCAGCGTAGGCAGCGCTAACTATGGCTACACCTTC	CASSVGSANYGYTF
.	TRBJ1-1	TRBV20-1	TRBD1	TGCAGTGCAAGGACAGGCCCTGAAGCTTTCTTT	CSARTGPEAFF
.	TRBJ2-1	TRBV7-3	.	TGTGCCAGCAGCTTGAATAGCGGCACCTACAATGAGCAGTTCTTC	CASSLNSGTYNEQFF
.	TRBJ2-1	TRBV27	.	TGTGCCAGCAGTTTGGGAGGGGGGGGGAGAGAGCAGTTCTTC	CASSLGGGGREQFF
.	TRBJ2-7	TRBV19	TRBD1	TGTGCCAGTAGTATATCGCGACAGGGGGAAAAAGAGCAGTACTTC	CASSISRQGEKEQYF
.	TRBJ2-4	TRBV5-8	.	TGTGCCAGCACGGGGGGCGTAATGAAAAACATTCAGTACTTC	CASTGGVMKNIQYF
.	TRBJ2-4	TRBV5-4	TRBD2	TGTGCCAGCAGCTTGAAGCGGGAGAACGGGAAAAACATTCAGTACTTC	CASSLKRENGKNIQYF
once	TRBJ2-7	TRBV6-9	TRBD2	TGTGCCAGCCCCACCCGGGCTAGCGGGGACTTC	CASPTRASGDF